This TCR beta chain emerged from a study of T cells in Graves' hyperthyroidism and ophthalmopathy. About this clonotype itself: Its antigen is unidentified.

Study-wide results and limits: Researchers report that a 13 V-J model separated ophthalmopathy from stable hyperthyroidism.

Individuals with ophthalmopathy presented a Clinical Activity Score of at least 3, a NOSPECS grade of at least 4 and a duration under 3 months. The CDR3 is 14 amino acids. Trimming shortened V by 0 bases and J by 6 bases, and 11 bases separated the two germline ends. Germline lookup yields CDR1 SGHDN and CDR2 FVKESK. The TCR beta CDR3 regions underwent amplification using RNA transcripts as the source. Carried out on the TCR CDR3, a first-round RT-PCR used the HTBI primer set. TCRdb recomputed calls from the multiplex PCR reads with MiXCR, one row per CDR3 protein. This sample has more than 500,000 distinct CDR3 sequences, with about 15% found just once.

This TCR came from a woman in her forties with Graves' ophthalmopathy. Sequenced material: blood. The chain is built from TRBV14 and TRBJ1-2; the D is unclear. CDR3 loop: CASSQEIGFHGYTF. Written as DNA, the CDR3 is TGTGCCAGCAGCCAAGAAATAGGGTTCCATGGCTACACCTTC.